The sequence of this T cell receptor (beta chain) was determined in a study of Ad26.COV2.S vaccination and SARS-CoV-2 variants. The study, taken as a whole, reports: Non-spike TCR breadth was similar in vaccine and placebo recipients.

This table comes from immunoSEQ multiplex PCR, and its TCRdb copy is limited to in-frame clones, with some not included. The table has a few hundred thousand clones, about 90% seen once. Notes on this clone: Its target is unknown.

Stated treatment: roughly 19 received Ad26.COV2.S at low or high dose, single or two shots; about 5 received placebo; per-sample allocation not given. Specimens were obtained on day 63 following the first vaccine or placebo injection. An Ad26 vector carrying the Wuhan-strain SARS-CoV-2 spike served as the vaccine. The CDR3 spans 14 residues. V was clipped by 6 bases and J by 3 bases, with 15 bases between them. The germline gives CDR1 SGHTA, CDR2 FQGNSA. The sequence came from a person aged 18 to 65 who received the Ad26.COV2.S COVID-19 vaccine or a placebo. Sequences were derived from peripheral blood, sampled in a trial of Ad26.COV2.S vaccine versus placebo. The chain links TRBV7-2 to TRBJ2-7, with D perhaps TRBD1 (5 bases). Here the CDR3 reads CASRLQTAIYEQYF. The CDR3 DNA follows: TGTGCCAGCAGACTACAGACAGCCATCTACGAGCAGTACTTC.